These T cell receptor beta chains were read from a single sample in a study of blood T cells in healthy people across ages. TCRdb called the 5' RACE reads again in MiXCR, with one record for every CDR3 protein. Of about 810,000 distinct CDR3 sequences listed, approximately 35% are singletons. Material for sequencing was blood. All receptors derive from a man between 18 and 29 years old in good health. CDR3s include the opening cysteine and the closing phenylalanine or tryptophan. Each record gives: V gene, J gene, D gene, CDR3 length, clone size, CDR3 protein, CDR3 DNA. A D gene is named only where the DNA matches it firmly. Expanded clones get a size class; other rows say once, few or many, or leave the size out.

TRBV6-2/TRBV6-3	TRBJ1-1	TRBD1	14	.	CASSYGTGFTEAFF	TGTGCCAGCAGTTACGGGACAGGGTTCACTGAAGCTTTCTTT
TRBV10-3	TRBJ2-3	.	13	.	CAIGGQSTDTQYF	TGTGCCATCGGTGGGCAGAGCACAGATACGCAGTATTTT
TRBV20-1	TRBJ2-5	TRBD2	14	.	CSARERGGRETQYF	TGCAGTGCTAGAGAGCGGGGGGGCAGAGAGACCCAGTACTTC
TRBV12-3/TRBV12-4	TRBJ2-3	TRBD1	14	few	CASSDRGNADTQYF	TGTGCCAGCAGTGACAGGGGAAACGCAGATACGCAGTATTTT
TRBV7-2	TRBJ2-1	.	17	few	CASSPTPGTQSYNEQFF	TGTGCCAGCAGCCCTACCCCCGGGACACAATCCTACAATGAGCAGTTCTTC
TRBV7-2	TRBJ1-2	.	13	few	CASSPAGVGGYTF	TGTGCCAGCAGCCCAGCGGGGGTCGGGGGCTACACCTTC
TRBV5-1	TRBJ2-3	.	12	many	CASSPQGDTQYF	TGTGCCAGCAGTCCCCAAGGGGATACGCAGTATTTT
TRBV12-3/TRBV12-4	TRBJ2-1	.	14	many	CASSIGVGVNEQFF	TGTGCCAGCAGTATTGGGGTCGGGGTGAATGAGCAGTTCTTC
TRBV7-2	TRBJ2-6	TRBD1	17	.	CASSPTGSVSGANVLTF	TGTGCCAGCAGCCCGACAGGGTCGGTCTCTGGGGCCAACGTCCTGACTTTC
TRBV12-3/TRBV12-4	TRBJ1-5	.	13	.	CASTVSGREPQHF	TGTGCCAGCACCGTCTCGGGGCGTGAGCCCCAGCATTTT
TRBV6-6	TRBJ1-1	.	15	.	CACSPEGGSNTEAFF	TGTGCCTGCAGCCCCGAAGGGGGATCGAACACTGAAGCTTTCTTT
TRBV7-8	TRBJ2-5	TRBD1	15	.	CASSPKRDRGDSVYF	TGTGCCAGCAGCCCAAAAAGGGACAGGGGGGATAGTGTGTACTTC
TRBV4-2	TRBJ2-5	.	13	.	CASSAAGPETQYF	TGTGCCAGCAGCGCGGCCGGTCCGGAGACCCAGTACTTC
TRBV14	TRBJ2-3	TRBD2	17	.	CASSRFGGGAGTDTQYF	TGTGCCAGCAGCCGCTTCGGCGGGGGGGCAGGCACAGATACGCAGTATTTT
TRBV9	TRBJ2-7	TRBD2	18	.	CASSPGTSGGAPYNEQYF	TGTGCCAGCAGCCCCGGGACTAGCGGGGGGGCCCCATACAATGAGCAGTACTTC
TRBV20-1	TRBJ1-5	.	11	few	CSASALGPQHF	TGCAGTGCTAGTGCCTTGGGGCCCCAGCATTTT
TRBV29-1	TRBJ1-1	.	13	.	CSVRGAMNTEAFF	TGCAGCGTTCGGGGGGCCATGAACACTGAAGCTTTCTTT
TRBV30	TRBJ2-3	TRBD2	13	.	CAWSSAGGDTQYF	TGTGCCTGGAGTTCCGCGGGGGGCGATACGCAGTATTTT
TRBV12-3/TRBV12-4	TRBJ2-7	.	14	.	CASSLMGYSYEQYF	TGTGCCAGCAGTCTGATGGGGTACTCCTACGAGCAGTACTTC
TRBV10-3	TRBJ1-3	.	12	.	CAISGAGNTIYF	TGTGCCATCAGTGGGGCCGGAAACACCATATATTTT
TRBV11-1	TRBJ2-7	.	12	many	CASALSSYEQYF	TGTGCCAGCGCTCTAAGCTCCTACGAGCAGTACTTC
TRBV27	TRBJ2-3	.	16	.	CASSLGGGMSPDTQYF	TGTGCCAGCAGTTTGGGAGGCGGGATGTCCCCAGATACGCAGTATTTT
TRBV7-2	TRBJ1-1	.	14	.	CASSRGGRDTEAFF	TGTGCCAGCAGCCGCGGGGGGAGAGACACTGAAGCTTTCTTT
TRBV18	TRBJ1-1	TRBD1	15	.	CASSRETGDNTEAFF	TGTGCCAGCTCACGGGAGACAGGGGATAACACTGAAGCTTTCTTT
TRBV6-2/TRBV6-3	TRBJ1-2	.	15	few	CASSRRNGGADGYTF	TGTGCCAGCAGTCGACGAAACGGGGGGGCTGATGGCTACACCTTC
TRBV28	TRBJ1-1	.	14	.	CASTLRAGNTEAFF	TGTGCCAGCACCCTTCGGGCAGGGAACACTGAAGCTTTCTTT
TRBV2	TRBJ2-5	.	15	few	CASNPLLAAQETQYF	TGTGCCAGCAATCCGCTACTAGCTGCCCAAGAGACCCAGTACTTC